Below, 12 T cell receptor beta chains from the same sample are listed, as sequenced in a study of T-cell memory formation after mild COVID-19. Via MiXCR, TCRdb re-called the 5' RACE reads, giving one row per CDR3 protein. The sample records about 210,000 distinct CDR3 sequences, roughly 27% being singletons. Sequenced: PBMCs or a T cell subset sorted from them (not recorded which). Receptor source: an adult woman who had mild COVID-19 (a few samples of this study predate the infection). Cell type and time point are not known.

This chain links TRBV7-9 with TRBJ1-2, with a weak D call TRBD1 (5 bases). Germline CDR1 reads SEHNR; CDR2 reads FQNEAQ (reference sequence). This CDR3 spans 16 amino acids. Trimming cost V 0 bases and J 4 bases, with 15 bases left between them. The CDR3 protein is CASSLAGGEGSYGYTF. The CDR3, as DNA: TGTGCCAGCAGCTTAGCGGGGGGTGAAGGCTCCTATGGCTACACCTTC.

V gene TRBV11-3 combines with J gene TRBJ2-7, with 8 bases matching TRBD1. CDR1 and CDR2 from the germline V gene are SGHNT and YENEEA. Unmatched junction bases numbered 9, after V lost 4 bases and J lost 4 bases. The CDR3 runs to 15 residues. DNA of the CDR3: TGTGCCAGCAGCTCTATGTGGACAGGGTTGTACGAGCAGTACTTC. It encodes CASSSMWTGLYEQYF.

The chain carries TRBV9 and TRBJ2-1; maybe TRBD1 (6 bases). Trimming cost V 0 bases and J 5 bases, with 6 bases left between them. The CDR3 consists of 13 residues. Germline V gene sequence: CDR1 SGDLS, CDR2 YYNGEE. The CDR3 spells CASSVDRDNEQFF. CDR3 nucleotide sequence: TGTGCCAGCAGCGTAGACAGGGACAATGAGCAGTTCTTC. The variable domain in full, with the rest retrieved from reference TRBV9 and TRBJ2-1, is DSGVTQTPKHLITATGQRVTLRCSPRSGDLSVYWYQQSLDQGLQFLIQYYNGEERAKGNILERFSAQQFPDLHSELNLSSLELGDSALYFCASSVDRDNEQFFGPGTRLTVL.

This clonotype was found a few times. The chain is built from TRBV7-6 and TRBJ2-5; D may match TRBD1 or TRBD2 (5 bases each). Between the trimmed V and J ends, which lost 5 bases and 7 bases, there was a span of 17 bases. The CDR3 is 14 amino acids. CDR1 is SGHVS, CDR2 FNYEAQ, per germline. The CDR3 is CASSRAGSGATQYF. DNA of the CDR3: TGTGCCAGCAGCCGGGCCGGGTCCGGGGCGACCCAGTACTTC.

DNA of the CDR3: TGTGCCAGCAGCCCGACAGGTAAAGATGGCTACACCTTC. It encodes CASSPTGKDGYTF. The rearrangement joins TRBV3-1 to TRBJ1-2, with a weak D call TRBD1 (6 bases). Germline V CDR1 and CDR2: LGHDT, YNNKEL (reference sequence). The CDR3 is 13 amino acids. V shed 4 bases and J shed 6 bases, with 12 bases lying between them.

The chain links TRBV7-6 to TRBJ2-2, with D uncertain. The length of the CDR3 is 15 residues. With 4 bases removed from V and 4 bases from J, the gap between germline ends came to 13 bases. In germline, CDR1 is SGHVS, CDR2 FNYEAQ. CDR3 bases: TGTGCCAGCAGCTCCAAGGGCCCGGGCACCGGGGAGCTGTTTTTT. Translation: CASSSKGPGTGELFF.

The chain uses TRBV18 and TRBJ2-5; 7 bases match TRBD1. From germline, CDR1 is KGHSH and CDR2 LQKENI. V dropped 2 bases and J dropped 4; count of bases not matched to a gene: 10. The CDR3 is 16 amino acids. CDR3 amino acids: CASSPGWTGGRETQYF. In nucleotides, the CDR3 is TGTGCCAGCTCACCAGGTTGGACAGGCGGACGAGAGACCCAGTACTTC.

The chain employs TRBV1 and TRBJ2-2; the table names TRBD1, a call not compared with the DNA. TRBV1 is tagged as a pseudogene. There are 14 residues in the CDR3. The CDR3 region is CTSSQAREAGELFF. CDR3 nucleotides: TGCACCAGCAGCCAAGCCCGGGAGGCCGGGGAGCTGTTTTTT.

J is TRBJ1-1 and V is TRBV7-9; possibly TRBD1 for D (5 bases). The V end lost 7 bases, the J end lost 1 base, and 16 bases lay between the germline ends. The CDR3 has 15 residues. The germline gives CDR1 SEHNR, CDR2 FQNEAQ (reference sequence). This CDR3 reads CASNPGRGGNTEAFF. DNA of the CDR3: TGTGCCAGCAATCCCGGACGGGGGGGGAACACTGAAGCTTTCTTT.

V and J are TRBV7-9 and TRBJ1-4; tentatively, D is TRBD1 (5 bases). Germline V CDR1 and CDR2: SEHNR, FQNEAQ (reference sequence). CDR3 length: 17 residues. Trimming removed 6 bases from V and 10 bases from J, with 27 bases in between. The CDR3 is CASSPPDTGALSAKLFF. Written as DNA, the CDR3 is TGTGCCAGCAGTCCGCCCGACACAGGTGCCTTATCTGCAAAACTGTTTTTT.

The chain joins TRBV20-1 to TRBJ2-5, with TRBD2 identical over 10 bases. The CDR3 loop spans 14 amino acids. Germline V gene lookup returns CDR1 DFQATT and CDR2 SNEGSKA (reference sequence). J lost 5 bases, V lost 4 bases, and 7 bases had no gene match. The CDR3 is CSATGLAETETQYF. The CDR3 nucleotides are TGCAGTGCTACAGGACTAGCGGAAACGGAGACCCAGTACTTC.

The chain employs TRBV6-5 and TRBJ2-7; D possibly corresponds to TRBD1 (6 bases). V gave up 4 bases and J gave up 4 bases, with 14 bases separating them. This CDR3 is built from 14 residues. Germline CDR1 reads MNHEY; CDR2 reads SVGAGI. The CDR3 sequence is CASSFGGHKYEQYF. CDR3 DNA: TGTGCCAGCAGTTTTGGGGGACACAAATACGAGCAGTACTTC.